A single sample gave rise to the 5 T cell receptor beta chains below, sequenced in a study of human T cells and chemical hapten exposure (dated by TCRdb to the early 2020s). The sample's time point, from its label and the paper: pre-sensitization, week 0. The sample's treatment or condition label is to be understood as: therapeutic diphenylcyclopropenone sensitization with weekly scalp DPC. Library generation was performed with RACE. The data were produced on a NextSeq 500. TCRdb passed the public sequencing reads through fastp at Q25 and MiXCR, retaining productive beta sequences. Every entry covers one CDR3 protein and lists the most common genes and DNA from its rows. Across this sample there are about 120,000 distinct CDR3 sequences, with 13% seen only once. The ten largest clones take up roughly 3.1% of the sample. This sample comprised whole blood, obtained in connection with sensitization to the hapten diphenylcyclopropenone (DPC). The origin of the receptors is a woman aged 18-29 years with alopecia areata. Some clones in this sample may be carry-over from other donors' samples.

This clonotype was recorded at least ten times. The chain combines TRBV28 with TRBJ1-2; D is ambiguous. CDR3 length equals 14 residues. The germline V gene encodes CDR1 MDHEN and CDR2 SYDVKM. V lost 2 bases, J lost 4 bases, and 11 bases lay in between. CDR3 sequence (DNA): TGTGCCAGCAGTTTACTTCCAGAACGCTATGGCTACACCTTC. This gives the protein CASSLLPERYGYTF.

The chain couples TRBV15 to TRBJ1-4, with D uncertain. CDR3 length: 14 residues. The germline gives CDR1 LNHNV, CDR2 YYDKDF (reference sequence). V was clipped by 6 bases and J by 8 bases, with 16 bases between them. The CDR3 sequence is CATRVTCGREKLFF. The CDR3 nucleotides are TGTGCCACCAGAGTGACATGCGGGAGGGAAAAACTGTTTTTT.

This clonotype was seen once. This chain connects TRBV7-9 to TRBJ1-1; D is unclear. V was trimmed by 0 bases and J by 8 bases, leaving 10 bases between them. The length of the CDR3 is 13 residues. Germline CDR1 is SEHNR and CDR2 is FQNEAQ (reference sequence). The CDR3 nucleotides are TGTGCCAGCAGCTTAGCGGAGGGAAGAGAAGCTTTCTTT. Amino acid sequence: CASSLAEGREAFF. Full variable domain (missing parts from reference TRBV7-9 and TRBJ1-1): DTGVSQNPRHKITKRGQNVTFRCDPISEHNRLYWYRQTLGQGPEFLTYFQNEAQLEKSRLLSDRFSAERPKGSFSTLEIQRTEQGDSAMYLCASSLAEGREAFFGQGTRLTVV.

This clonotype was counted many times. The chain has TRBV29-1 and TRBJ1-4; D possibly corresponds to TRBD1 (5 bases). CDR1 and CDR2 (germline): SQVTM, ANQGSEA. V dropped 7 bases and J dropped 0 bases, with 9 bases sitting between them. CDR3 length: 13 residues. CDR3 in amino acids: CSAGGTTNEKLFF. The CDR3 DNA is TGCAGCGCGGGGGGGACAACTAATGAAAAACTGTTTTTT.

This clonotype was observed a few times. The chain carries TRBV30 and TRBJ1-4, with D unresolved. Trimming stripped 2 bases from V and 5 bases from J, with 6 bases between. CDR3 size: 12 residues. Germline V lookup: CDR1 GTSNPN, CDR2 SVGIG (reference sequence). The CDR3 DNA reads as TGTGCCTGGAGTCCGGACAATGAAAAACTGTTTTTT. Residues: CAWSPDNEKLFF.